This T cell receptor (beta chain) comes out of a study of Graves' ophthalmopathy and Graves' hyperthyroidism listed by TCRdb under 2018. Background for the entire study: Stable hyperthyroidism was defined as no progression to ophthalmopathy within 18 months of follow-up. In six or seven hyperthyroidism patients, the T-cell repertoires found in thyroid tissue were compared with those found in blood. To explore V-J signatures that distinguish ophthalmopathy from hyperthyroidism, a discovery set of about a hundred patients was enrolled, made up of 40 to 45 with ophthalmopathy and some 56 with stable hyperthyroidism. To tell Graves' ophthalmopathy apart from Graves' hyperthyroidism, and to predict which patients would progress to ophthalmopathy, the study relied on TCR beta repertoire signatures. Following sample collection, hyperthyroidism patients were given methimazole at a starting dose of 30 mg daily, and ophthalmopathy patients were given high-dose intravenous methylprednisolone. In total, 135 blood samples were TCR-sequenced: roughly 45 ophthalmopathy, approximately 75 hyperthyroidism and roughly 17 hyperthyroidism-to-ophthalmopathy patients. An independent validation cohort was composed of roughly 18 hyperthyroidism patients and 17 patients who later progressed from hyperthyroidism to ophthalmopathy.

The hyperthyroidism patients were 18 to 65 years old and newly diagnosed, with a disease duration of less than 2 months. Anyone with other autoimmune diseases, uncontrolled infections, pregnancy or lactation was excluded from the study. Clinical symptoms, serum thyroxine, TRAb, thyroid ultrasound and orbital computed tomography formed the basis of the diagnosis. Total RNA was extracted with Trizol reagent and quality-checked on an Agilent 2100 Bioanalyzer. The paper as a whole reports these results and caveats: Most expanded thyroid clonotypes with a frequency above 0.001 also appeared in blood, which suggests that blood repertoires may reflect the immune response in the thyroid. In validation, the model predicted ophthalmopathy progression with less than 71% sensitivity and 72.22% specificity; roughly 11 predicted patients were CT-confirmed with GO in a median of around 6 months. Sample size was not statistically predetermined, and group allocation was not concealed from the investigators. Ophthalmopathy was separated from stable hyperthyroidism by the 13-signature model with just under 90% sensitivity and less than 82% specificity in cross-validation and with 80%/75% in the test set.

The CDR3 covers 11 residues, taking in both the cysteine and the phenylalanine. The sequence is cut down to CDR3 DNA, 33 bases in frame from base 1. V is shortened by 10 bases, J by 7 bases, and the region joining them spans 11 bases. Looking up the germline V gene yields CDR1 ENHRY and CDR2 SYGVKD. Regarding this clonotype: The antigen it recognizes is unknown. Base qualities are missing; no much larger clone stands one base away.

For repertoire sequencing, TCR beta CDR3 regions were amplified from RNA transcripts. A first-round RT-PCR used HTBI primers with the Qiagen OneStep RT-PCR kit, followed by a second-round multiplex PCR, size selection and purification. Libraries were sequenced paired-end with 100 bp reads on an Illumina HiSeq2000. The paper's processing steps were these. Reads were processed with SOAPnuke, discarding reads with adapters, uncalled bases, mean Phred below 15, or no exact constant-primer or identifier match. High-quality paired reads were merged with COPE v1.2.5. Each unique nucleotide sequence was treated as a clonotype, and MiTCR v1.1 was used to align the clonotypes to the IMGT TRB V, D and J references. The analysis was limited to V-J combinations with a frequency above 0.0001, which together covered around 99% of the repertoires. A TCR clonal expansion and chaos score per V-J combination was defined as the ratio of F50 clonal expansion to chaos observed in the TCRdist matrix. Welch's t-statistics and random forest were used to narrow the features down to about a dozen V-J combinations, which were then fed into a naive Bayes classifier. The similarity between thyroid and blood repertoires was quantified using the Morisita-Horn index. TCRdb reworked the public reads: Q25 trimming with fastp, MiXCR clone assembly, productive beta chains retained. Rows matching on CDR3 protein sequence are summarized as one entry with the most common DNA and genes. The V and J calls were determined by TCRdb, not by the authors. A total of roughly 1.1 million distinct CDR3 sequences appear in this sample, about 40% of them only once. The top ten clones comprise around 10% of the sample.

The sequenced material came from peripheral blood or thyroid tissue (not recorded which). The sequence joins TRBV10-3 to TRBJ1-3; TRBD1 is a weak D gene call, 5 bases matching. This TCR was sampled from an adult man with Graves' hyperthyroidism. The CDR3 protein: CATGAVNTIYF. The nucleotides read TGTGCCACCGGGGCCGTGAACACCATATATTTT.